This TCR beta chain was identified in a study of CD8 T cells in Susac syndrome. In this sample, this clonotype turned up once. With random hexamers, roughly 0.45 to 1 ug RNA was reverse transcribed. TCRdb reanalysed the immunoSEQ multiplex PCR reads using MiXCR and keeps one entry per CDR3 protein. The table lists under 150,000 distinct CDR3 sequences, nearly 97% of them singletons. V was clipped by 7 bases and J by 3 bases, with 13 bases between them. The V gene's germline CDR1 is SNHLY and CDR2 FYNNEI. This CDR3 comprises 14 residues. The chain carries TRBV2 and TRBJ2-1; D gene unclear. The sample consisted of CD4+ T cells from PBMCs. The sequence was collected from a human donor with Susac syndrome. CDR3 sequence reads: CASTPAVVYNEQFF. The CDR3 region has the DNA TGTGCCAGCACACCAGCAGTCGTCTACAATGAGCAGTTCTTC.